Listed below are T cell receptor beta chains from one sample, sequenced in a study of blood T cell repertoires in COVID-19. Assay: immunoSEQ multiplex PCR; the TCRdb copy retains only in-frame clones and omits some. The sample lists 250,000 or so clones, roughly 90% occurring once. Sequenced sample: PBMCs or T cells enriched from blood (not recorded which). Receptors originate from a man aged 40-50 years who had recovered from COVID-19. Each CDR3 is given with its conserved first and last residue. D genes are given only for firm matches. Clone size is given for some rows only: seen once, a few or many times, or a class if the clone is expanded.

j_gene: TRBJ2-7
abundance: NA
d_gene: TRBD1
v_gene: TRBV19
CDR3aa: CASSSRGTGAFGTYEQYF
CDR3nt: TGTGCCAGTAGTAGTCGGGGGACAGGGGCGTTTGGCACCTACGAGCAGTACTTC

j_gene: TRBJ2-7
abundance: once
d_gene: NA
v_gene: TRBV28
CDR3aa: CASSPTDGMPDEQYF
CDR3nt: TGTGCCAGCAGCCCCACCGACGGGATGCCTGACGAGCAGTACTTC

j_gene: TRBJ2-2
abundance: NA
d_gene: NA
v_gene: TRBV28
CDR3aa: CASSLIRQPNTGELFF
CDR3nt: TGTGCCAGCAGTTTAATCAGGCAGCCGAACACCGGGGAGCTGTTTTTT

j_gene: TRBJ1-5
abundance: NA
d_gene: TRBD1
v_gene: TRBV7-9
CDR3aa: CASSMTGLSNQPQHF
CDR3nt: TGTGCCAGCAGCATGACAGGGTTGAGCAATCAGCCCCAGCATTTT

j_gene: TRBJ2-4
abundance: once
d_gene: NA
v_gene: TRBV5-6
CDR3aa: CASSFWGVAKNIQYF
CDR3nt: TGTGCCAGCAGCTTTTGGGGGGTAGCCAAAAACATTCAGTACTTC

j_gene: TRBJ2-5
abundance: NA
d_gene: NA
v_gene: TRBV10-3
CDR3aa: CAIREETGRQETQYF
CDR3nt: TGTGCCATCAGGGAGGAGACAGGCCGACAAGAGACCCAGTACTTC

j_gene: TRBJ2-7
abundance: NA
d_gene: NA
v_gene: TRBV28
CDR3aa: CASSLGLPYEQYF
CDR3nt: TGTGCCAGCAGTTTGGGGCTCCCCTACGAGCAGTACTTC

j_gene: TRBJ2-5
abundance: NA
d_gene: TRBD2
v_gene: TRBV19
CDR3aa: CASSTLSGRESETQYF
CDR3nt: TGTGCCAGTAGTACCCTAAGCGGGAGAGAATCGGAGACCCAGTACTTC

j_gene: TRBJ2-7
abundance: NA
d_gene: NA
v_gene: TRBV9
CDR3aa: CASSVDSTYEQYF
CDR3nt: TGTGCCAGCAGCGTAGATAGCACCTACGAGCAGTACTTC

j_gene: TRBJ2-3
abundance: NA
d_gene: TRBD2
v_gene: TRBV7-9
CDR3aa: CASSPRVLSSGRAPDTQYF
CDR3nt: TGTGCCAGCAGCCCCCGGGTACTTTCTAGCGGGAGGGCACCAGATACGCAGTATTTT

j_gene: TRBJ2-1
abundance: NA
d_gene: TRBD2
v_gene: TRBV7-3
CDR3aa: CASSSVTSGSMPWDEQFF
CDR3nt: TGTGCCAGCAGCTCAGTGACTAGCGGGAGCATGCCTTGGGATGAGCAGTTCTTC

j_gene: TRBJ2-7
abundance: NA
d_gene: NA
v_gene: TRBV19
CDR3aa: CASSAPGHWDEQYF
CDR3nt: TGTGCCAGTAGTGCCCCGGGACATTGGGACGAGCAGTACTTC

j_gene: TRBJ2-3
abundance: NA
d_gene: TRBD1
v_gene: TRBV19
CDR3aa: CASTLTGSGDTQYF
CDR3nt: TGTGCCAGTACCCTGACAGGGTCTGGAGATACGCAGTATTTT

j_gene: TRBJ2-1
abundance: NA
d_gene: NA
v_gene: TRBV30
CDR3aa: CAWSVLYNEQFF
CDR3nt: TGTGCCTGGAGTGTACTATACAATGAGCAGTTCTTC

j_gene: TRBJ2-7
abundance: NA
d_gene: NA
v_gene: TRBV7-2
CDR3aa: CASSLVGFYEQYF
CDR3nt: TGTGCCAGCAGCCTAGTGGGCTTTTACGAGCAGTACTTC

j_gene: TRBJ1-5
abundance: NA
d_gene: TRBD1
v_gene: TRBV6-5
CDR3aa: CASRGTGKNQPQHF
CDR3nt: TGTGCCAGCAGGGGGACAGGGAAGAATCAGCCCCAGCATTTT

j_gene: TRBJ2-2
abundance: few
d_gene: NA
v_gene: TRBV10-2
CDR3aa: CASIPASMNTGELFF
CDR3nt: TGCGCCAGCATACCTGCGAGTATGAACACCGGGGAGCTGTTTTTT

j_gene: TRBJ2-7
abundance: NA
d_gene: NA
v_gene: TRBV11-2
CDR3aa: CASSLSGEQYF
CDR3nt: TGTGCCAGCAGCTTATCGGGAGAGCAGTACTTC

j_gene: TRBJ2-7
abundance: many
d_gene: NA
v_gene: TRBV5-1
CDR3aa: CASSSGISYEQYF
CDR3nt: TGCGCCAGCAGCTCCGGGATCTCCTACGAGCAGTACTTC

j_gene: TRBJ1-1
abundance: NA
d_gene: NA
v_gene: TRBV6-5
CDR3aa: CASLRVRRVGTEAFF
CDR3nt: TGTGCCAGCCTTCGAGTTCGCAGGGTGGGGACTGAAGCTTTCTTT

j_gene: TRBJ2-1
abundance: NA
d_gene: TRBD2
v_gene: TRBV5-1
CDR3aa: CASSLAPSGSSYNEQFF
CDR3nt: TGCGCCAGCAGCTTGGCCCCTAGCGGGAGCTCCTACAATGAGCAGTTCTTC

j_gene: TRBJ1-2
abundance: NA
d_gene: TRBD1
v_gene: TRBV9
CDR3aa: CASSTRTGGYTF
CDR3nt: TGTGCCAGCAGCACCCGGACAGGCGGCTACACCTTC

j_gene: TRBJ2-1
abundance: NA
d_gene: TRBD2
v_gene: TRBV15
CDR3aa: CATSRAGTSSYNEQFF
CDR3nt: TGTGCCACCAGCAGAGCCGGGACTAGCAGCTACAATGAGCAGTTCTTC

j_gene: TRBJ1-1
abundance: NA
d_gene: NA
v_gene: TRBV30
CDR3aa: CAWSRPRGPTPNTEAFF
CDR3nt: TGTGCCTGGAGTAGGCCCAGGGGTCCCACCCCGAACACTGAAGCTTTCTTT

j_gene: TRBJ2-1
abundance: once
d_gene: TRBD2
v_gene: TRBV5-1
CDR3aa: CASSWTSGSRDEQFF
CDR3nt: TGCGCCAGCAGCTGGACTAGCGGGAGTCGTGATGAGCAGTTCTTC

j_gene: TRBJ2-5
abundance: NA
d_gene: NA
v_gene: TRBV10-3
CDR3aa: CAISHTEKVESETQYF
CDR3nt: TGTGCCATCAGTCATACAGAGAAGGTAGAGTCAGAGACCCAGTACTTC

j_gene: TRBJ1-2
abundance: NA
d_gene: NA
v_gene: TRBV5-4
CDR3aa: CASSSLQGYAGNYGYTF
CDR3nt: TGTGCCAGCAGCTCACTCCAAGGTTACGCCGGGAACTATGGCTACACCTTC

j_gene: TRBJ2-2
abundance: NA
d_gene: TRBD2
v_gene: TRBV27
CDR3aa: CASSGLAGVDTGELFF
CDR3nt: TGTGCCAGCAGCGGACTAGCGGGAGTGGACACCGGGGAGCTGTTTTTT

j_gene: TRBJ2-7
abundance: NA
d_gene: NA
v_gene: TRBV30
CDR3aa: CAWSVGGGSYEQYF
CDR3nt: TGTGCCTGGAGTGTAGGAGGAGGATCCTACGAGCAGTACTTC

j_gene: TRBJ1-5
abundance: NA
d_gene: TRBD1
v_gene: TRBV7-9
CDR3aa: CASSPWTGAGQPQHF
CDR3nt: TGTGCCAGCAGCCCCTGGACAGGGGCTGGGCAGCCCCAGCATTTT

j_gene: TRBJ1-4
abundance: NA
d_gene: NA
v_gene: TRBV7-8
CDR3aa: CASSPLRRGEKLFF
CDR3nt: TGTGCCAGCAGCCCCCTTCGAAGGGGGGAAAAACTGTTTTTT

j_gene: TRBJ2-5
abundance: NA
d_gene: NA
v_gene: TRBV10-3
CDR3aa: CAIRATRLETQYF
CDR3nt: TGTGCCATCAGAGCCACCAGACTAGAGACCCAGTACTTC

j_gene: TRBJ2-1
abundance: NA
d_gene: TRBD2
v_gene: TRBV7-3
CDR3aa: CASSTGLAYNEQFF
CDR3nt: TGTGCCAGCAGCACCGGACTAGCCTACAATGAGCAGTTCTTC

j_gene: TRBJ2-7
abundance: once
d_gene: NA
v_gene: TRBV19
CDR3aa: CASSSQSTIFYEQYF
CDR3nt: TGTGCCAGTAGTTCCCAATCAACTATATTCTACGAGCAGTACTTC

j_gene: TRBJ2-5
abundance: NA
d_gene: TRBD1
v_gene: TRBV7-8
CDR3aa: CASSSLTGNQETQYF
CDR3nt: TGTGCCAGCAGCTCATTGACAGGGAACCAAGAGACCCAGTACTTC

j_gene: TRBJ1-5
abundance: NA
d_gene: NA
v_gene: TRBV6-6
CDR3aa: CASSYWTVRNQPQHF
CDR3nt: TGTGCCAGCAGTTACTGGACAGTCCGCAATCAGCCCCAGCATTTT

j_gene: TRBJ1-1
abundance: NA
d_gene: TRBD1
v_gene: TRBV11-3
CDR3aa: CASSLDRDTEAFF
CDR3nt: TGTGCCAGCAGCTTGGACAGGGACACTGAAGCTTTCTTT

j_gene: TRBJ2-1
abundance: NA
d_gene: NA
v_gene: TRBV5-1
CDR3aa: CASSYDGQLFYNEQFF
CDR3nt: TGCGCCAGCAGCTATGACGGACAGTTGTTTTACAATGAGCAGTTCTTC

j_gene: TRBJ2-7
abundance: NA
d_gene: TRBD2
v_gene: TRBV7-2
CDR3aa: CASSLALITSGPSYEQYF
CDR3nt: TGTGCCAGCAGCTTAGCCCTAATTACTAGCGGGCCTTCCTACGAGCAGTACTTC

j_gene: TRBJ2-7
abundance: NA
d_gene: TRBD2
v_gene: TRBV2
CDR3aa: CASRDTTSGGASSYEQYF
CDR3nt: TGTGCCAGCAGGGATACCACTAGCGGGGGGGCGAGCTCCTACGAGCAGTACTTC

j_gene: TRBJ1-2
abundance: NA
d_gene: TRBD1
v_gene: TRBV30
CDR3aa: CAWRRDRSGGYGYTF
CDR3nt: TGTGCCTGGAGGAGGGACAGGTCCGGAGGATATGGCTACACCTTC

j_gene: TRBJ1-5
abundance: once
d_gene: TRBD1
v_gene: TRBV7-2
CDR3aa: CASSLFGQGPYSNQPQHF
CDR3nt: TGTGCCAGCAGCTTGTTTGGACAGGGACCCTATAGCAATCAGCCCCAGCATTTT

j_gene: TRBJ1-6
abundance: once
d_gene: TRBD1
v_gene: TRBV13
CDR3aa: CASSLGRGTGGGSPLHF
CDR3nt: TGTGCCAGCAGCTTAGGTCGCGGGACAGGGGGCGGTTCACCCCTCCACTTT

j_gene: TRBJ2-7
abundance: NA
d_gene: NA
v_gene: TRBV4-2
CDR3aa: CASSQGELTGAYEQYF
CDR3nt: TGTGCCAGCAGTCAAGGGGAATTGACGGGAGCCTACGAGCAGTACTTC

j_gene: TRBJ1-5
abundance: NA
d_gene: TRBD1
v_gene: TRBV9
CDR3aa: CASSAGTGYQPQHF
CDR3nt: TGTGCCAGCAGTGCCGGGACAGGGTATCAGCCCCAGCATTTT

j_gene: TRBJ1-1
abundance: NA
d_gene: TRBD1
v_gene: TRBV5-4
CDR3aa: CASSLGRQGVNGEAFF
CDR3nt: TGTGCCAGCAGCTTGGGGAGACAGGGAGTGAACGGTGAAGCTTTCTTT

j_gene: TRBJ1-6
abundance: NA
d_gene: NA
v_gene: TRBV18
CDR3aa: CASSLGGGNSPLHF
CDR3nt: TGTGCCAGCTCTCTCGGGGGGGGTAATTCACCCCTCCACTTT

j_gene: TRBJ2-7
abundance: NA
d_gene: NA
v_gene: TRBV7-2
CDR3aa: CASSLGFNRDYEQYF
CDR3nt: TGTGCCAGCAGCTTAGGGTTCAACAGGGACTACGAGCAGTACTTC

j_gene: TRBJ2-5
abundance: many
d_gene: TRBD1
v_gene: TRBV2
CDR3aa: CASSEPDRSQETQYF
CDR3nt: TGTGCCAGCAGTGAACCGGACAGGAGCCAAGAGACCCAGTACTTC

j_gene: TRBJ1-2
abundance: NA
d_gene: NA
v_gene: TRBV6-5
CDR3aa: CASSYSGVSTNYGYTF
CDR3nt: TGTGCCAGCAGTTACTCAGGGGTGTCAACTAACTATGGCTACACCTTC

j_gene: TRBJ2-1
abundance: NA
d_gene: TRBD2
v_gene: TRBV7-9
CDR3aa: CASSLAVSGSSYNEQFF
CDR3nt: TGTGCCAGCAGCTTAGCGGTCAGCGGGAGCTCCTACAATGAGCAGTTCTTC

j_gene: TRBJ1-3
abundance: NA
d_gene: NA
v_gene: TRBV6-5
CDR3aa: CASTPRSSGNTIYF
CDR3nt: TGTGCCAGCACGCCCAGATCCTCTGGAAACACCATATATTTT

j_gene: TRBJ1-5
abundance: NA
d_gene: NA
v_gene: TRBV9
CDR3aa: CASSVDQGSNQPQHF
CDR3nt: TGTGCCAGCAGCGTAGATCAGGGAAGCAATCAGCCCCAGCATTTT

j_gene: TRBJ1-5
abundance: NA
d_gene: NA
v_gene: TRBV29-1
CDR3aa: CSVGTGFNQPQHF
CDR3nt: TGCAGCGTGGGAACAGGGTTCAATCAGCCCCAGCATTTT

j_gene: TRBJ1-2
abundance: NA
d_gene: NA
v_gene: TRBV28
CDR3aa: CASSLTVANYGYTF
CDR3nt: TGTGCCAGCAGTTTGACAGTAGCTAACTATGGCTACACCTTC

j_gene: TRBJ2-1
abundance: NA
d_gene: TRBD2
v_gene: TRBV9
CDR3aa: CASSLSGSSYNEQFF
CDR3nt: TGTGCCAGCAGCTTAAGCGGGAGCTCCTACAATGAGCAGTTCTTC

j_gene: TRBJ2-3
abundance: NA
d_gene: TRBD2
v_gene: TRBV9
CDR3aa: CASSAPASGGSATQYF
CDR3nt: TGTGCCAGCAGCGCCCCCGCTAGCGGGGGGTCAGCTACGCAGTATTTT

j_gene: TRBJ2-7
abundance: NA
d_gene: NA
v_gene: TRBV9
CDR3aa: CASSPFLEVGEQYF
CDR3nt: TGTGCCAGCAGCCCGTTCTTAGAGGTTGGGGAGCAGTACTTC

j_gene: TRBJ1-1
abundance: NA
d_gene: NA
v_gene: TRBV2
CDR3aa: CASTWAGRNTEAFF
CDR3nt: TGTGCCAGCACTTGGGCGGGCCGGAACACTGAAGCTTTCTTT